Sequencing of this T cell receptor (beta chain) was carried out in a study of cytomegalovirus exposure and HLA in healthy donors. Study findings and constraints: It was reportedly the case that the classifier diagnosed cytomegalovirus status with high specificity and sensitivity. According to a subsequent analysis, TCR clusters identified in the first cohort showed a tendency to co-occur across the roughly 110 validation repertoires.

Measured with immunoSEQ multiplex PCR; TCRdb has only the in-frame clones, and not every one. The sample includes more than 250,000 clones, just over 85% of them seen just once. CDR1 SGDLS and CDR2 YYNGEE come from the germline V gene. Trimming took 1 base from V and 5 from J; bases not matched to a gene: 7. The CDR3 loop spans 15 amino acids. This clone was detected once. The antigen is undetermined. The sequence was obtained from a woman younger than 30 in good health and CMV-seronegative. The gene calls are TRBV9 and TRBJ2-3; 7 bases line up with TRBD1. Sequencing was done on a sample of PBMCs. CDR3 bases: TGTGCCAGCAGCGTAAGGGGGCATGCCGAAGATACGCAGTATTTT. It encodes CASSVRGHAEDTQYF. Full variable domain (rest looked up from reference TRBV9 and TRBJ2-3): DSGVTQTPKHLITATGQRVTLRCSPRSGDLSVYWYQQSLDQGLQFLIQYYNGEERAKGNILERFSAQQFPDLHSELNLSSLELGDSALYFCASSVRGHAEDTQYFGPGTRLTVL.